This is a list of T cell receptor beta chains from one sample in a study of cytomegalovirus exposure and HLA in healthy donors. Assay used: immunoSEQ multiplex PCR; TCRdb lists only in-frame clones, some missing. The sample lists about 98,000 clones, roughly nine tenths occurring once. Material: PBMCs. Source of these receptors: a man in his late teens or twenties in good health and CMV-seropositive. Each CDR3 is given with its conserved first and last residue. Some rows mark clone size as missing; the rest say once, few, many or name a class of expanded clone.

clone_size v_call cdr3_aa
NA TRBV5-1 CASSLEGWGDGEKLFF
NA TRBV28 CASSFAGSAYNEQFF
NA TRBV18 CASSPGTGVSKNIQYF
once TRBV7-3 CASSLTRASGGANEQFF
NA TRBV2 CASISLTWEMADTQYF
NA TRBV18 CASSKGLAGGYEQYF
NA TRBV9 CASSPLGLAGPNTGELFF
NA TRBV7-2 CASSLRGLVPAGELFF
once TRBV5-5 CASSPKTGTGELFF
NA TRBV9 CASSPNTDNEQFF
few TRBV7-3 CASSLAGADTQYF
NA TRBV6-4 CASSPSNTGELFF
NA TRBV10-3 CAITESTGVRYGYTF
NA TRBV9 CASSVLTGQGAGRDTEAFF
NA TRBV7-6 CASSAGQGALSMGNTIYF
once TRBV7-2 CASSLSMVTVGQTQYF
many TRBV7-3 CASSSTGGGRGYTF
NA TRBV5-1 CASSLGQGLETQYF
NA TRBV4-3 CASSQEGRLATDTQYF
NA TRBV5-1 CASSFDRKETQYF
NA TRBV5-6 CASRSQRSGANVLTF
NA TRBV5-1 CASSLAGTGSGNTIYF
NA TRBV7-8 CASSTRGANEQFF